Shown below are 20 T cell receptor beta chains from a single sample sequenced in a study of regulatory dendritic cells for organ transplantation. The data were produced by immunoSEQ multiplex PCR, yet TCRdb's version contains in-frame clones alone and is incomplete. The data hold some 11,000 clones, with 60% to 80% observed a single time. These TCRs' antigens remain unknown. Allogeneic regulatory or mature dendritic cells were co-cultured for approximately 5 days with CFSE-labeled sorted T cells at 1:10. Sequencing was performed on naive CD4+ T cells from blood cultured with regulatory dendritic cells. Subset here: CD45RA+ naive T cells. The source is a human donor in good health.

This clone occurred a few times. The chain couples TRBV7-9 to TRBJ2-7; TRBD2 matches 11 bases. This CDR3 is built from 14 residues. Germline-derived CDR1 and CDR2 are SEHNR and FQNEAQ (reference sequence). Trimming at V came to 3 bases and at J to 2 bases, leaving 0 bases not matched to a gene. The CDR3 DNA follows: TGTGCCAGCAGCTTTAGCGGGGGGGCCTACGAGCAGTACTTC. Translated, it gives CASSFSGGAYEQYF.

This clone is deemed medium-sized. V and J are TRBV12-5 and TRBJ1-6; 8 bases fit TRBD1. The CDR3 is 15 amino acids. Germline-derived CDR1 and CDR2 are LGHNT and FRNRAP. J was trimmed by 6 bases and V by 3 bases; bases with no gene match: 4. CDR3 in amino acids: CASGFQGAANSPLHF. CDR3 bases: TGTGCTAGTGGTTTCCAGGGGGCTGCTAATTCACCCCTCCACTTT.

CDR3 nucleotide sequence: TGTGCCATCAGGATCGGACAGGGGGCGGCTAACTATGGCTACACCTTC. Its translation is CAIRIGQGAANYGYTF. This chain links TRBV10-3 with TRBJ1-2; TRBD1 matches 11 bases. Per the germline V gene, CDR1 is ENHRY and CDR2 is SYGVKD. The CDR3 length is 16 residues. J was trimmed by 0 bases and V by 6 bases; bases with no gene match: 6.

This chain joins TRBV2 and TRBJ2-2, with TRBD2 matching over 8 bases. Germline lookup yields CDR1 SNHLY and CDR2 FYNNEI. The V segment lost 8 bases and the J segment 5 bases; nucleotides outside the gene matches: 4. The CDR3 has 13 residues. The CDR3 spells CASSSGLTGELFF. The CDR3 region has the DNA TGTGCCAGCTCTAGCGGGCTTACCGGGGAGCTGTTTTTT.

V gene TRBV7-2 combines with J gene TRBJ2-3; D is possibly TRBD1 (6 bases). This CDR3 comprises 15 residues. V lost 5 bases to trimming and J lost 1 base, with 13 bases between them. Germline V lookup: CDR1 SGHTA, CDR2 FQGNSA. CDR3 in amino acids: CASSDRDIGTDTQYF. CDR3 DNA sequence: TGTGCCAGCAGCGACCGGGACATCGGCACAGATACGCAGTATTTT.

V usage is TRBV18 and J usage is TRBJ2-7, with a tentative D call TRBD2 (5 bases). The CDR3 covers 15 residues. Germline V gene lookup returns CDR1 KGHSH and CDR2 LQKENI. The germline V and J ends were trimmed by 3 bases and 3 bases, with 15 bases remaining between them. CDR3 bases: TGTGCCAGCTCACCCGGGGAGAGGGTGAACTACGAGCAGTACTTC. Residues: CASSPGERVNYEQYF.

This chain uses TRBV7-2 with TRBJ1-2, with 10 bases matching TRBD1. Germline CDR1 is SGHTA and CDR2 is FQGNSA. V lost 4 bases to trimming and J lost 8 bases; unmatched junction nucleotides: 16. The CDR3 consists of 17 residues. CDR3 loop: CASSSNSGTGVFSGYTF. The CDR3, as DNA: TGTGCCAGCAGCTCGAACTCCGGGACAGGGGTTTTTTCAGGCTACACCTTC.

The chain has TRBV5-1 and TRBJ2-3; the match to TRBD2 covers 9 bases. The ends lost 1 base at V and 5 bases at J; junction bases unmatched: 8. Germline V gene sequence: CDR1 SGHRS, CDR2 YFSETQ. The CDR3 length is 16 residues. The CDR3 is CASSLWASGTEDTQYF. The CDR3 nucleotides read TGCGCCAGCAGCTTGTGGGCTAGCGGGACTGAAGATACGCAGTATTTT.

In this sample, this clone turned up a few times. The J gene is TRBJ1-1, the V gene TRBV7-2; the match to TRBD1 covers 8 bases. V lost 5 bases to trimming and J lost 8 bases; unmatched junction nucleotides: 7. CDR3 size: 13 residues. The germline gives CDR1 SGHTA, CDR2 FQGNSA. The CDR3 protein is CASSTQGAPEAFF. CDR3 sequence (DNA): TGTGCCAGCAGCACCCAGGGGGCTCCAGAAGCTTTCTTT.

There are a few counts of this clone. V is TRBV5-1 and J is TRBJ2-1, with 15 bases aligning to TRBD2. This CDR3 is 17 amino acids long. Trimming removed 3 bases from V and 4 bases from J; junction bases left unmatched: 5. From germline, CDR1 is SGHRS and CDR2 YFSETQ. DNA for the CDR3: TGCGCCAGCAGCTGGGGGACTAGCGGGGGGTTGTACAATGAGCAGTTCTTC. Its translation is CASSWGTSGGLYNEQFF. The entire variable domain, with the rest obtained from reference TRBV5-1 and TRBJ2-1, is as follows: KAGVTQTPRYLIKTRGQQVTLSCSPISGHRSVSWYQQTPGQGLQFLFEYFSETQRNKGNFPGRFSGRQFSNSRSEMNVSTLELGDSALYLCASSWGTSGGLYNEQFFGPGTRLTVL.

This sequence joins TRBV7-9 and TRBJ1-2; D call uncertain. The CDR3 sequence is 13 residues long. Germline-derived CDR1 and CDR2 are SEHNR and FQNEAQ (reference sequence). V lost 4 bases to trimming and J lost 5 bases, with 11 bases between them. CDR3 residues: CASSSQETYGYTF. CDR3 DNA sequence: TGTGCCAGCAGCTCTCAGGAAACGTATGGCTACACCTTC.

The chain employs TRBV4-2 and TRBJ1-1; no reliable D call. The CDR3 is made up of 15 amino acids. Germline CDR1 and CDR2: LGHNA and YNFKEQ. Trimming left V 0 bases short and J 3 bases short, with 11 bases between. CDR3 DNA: TGTGCCAGCAGCCAAGAATGGTCACATGACACTGAAGCTTTCTTT. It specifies CASSQEWSHDTEAFF.

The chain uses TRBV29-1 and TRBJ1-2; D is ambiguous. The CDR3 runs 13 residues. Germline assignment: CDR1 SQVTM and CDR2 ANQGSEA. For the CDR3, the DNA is TGCAGTCTTCAGCGGGGAGTGAACTATGGCTACACCTTC. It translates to CSLQRGVNYGYTF.

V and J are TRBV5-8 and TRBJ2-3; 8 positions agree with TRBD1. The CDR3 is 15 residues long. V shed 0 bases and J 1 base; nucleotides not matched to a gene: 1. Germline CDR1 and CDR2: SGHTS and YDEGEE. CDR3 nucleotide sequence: TGTGCCAGCAGCTTGGTGGACAGGGGCACAGATACGCAGTATTTT. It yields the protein CASSLVDRGTDTQYF.

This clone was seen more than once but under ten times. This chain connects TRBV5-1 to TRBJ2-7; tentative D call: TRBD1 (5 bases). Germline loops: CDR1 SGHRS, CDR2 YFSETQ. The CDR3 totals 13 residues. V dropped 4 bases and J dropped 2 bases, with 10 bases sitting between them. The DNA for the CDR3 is TGCGCCAGCAGCGGCAGGGTCGCCTACGAGCAGTACTTC. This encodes CASSGRVAYEQYF.

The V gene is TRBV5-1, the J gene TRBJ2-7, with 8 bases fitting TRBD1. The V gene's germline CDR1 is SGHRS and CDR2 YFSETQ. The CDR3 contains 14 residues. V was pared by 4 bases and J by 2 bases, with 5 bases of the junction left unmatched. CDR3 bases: TGCGCCAGCAGCGAACCGGGACAGGCCTACGAGCAGTACTTC. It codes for CASSEPGQAYEQYF.

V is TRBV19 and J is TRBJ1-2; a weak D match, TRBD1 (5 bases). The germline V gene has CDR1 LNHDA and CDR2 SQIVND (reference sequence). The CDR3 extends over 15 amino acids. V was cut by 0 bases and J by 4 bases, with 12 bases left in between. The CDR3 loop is CASSIEAGPSYGYTF. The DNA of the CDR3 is TGTGCCAGTAGTATAGAAGCAGGGCCGAGCTATGGCTACACCTTC.

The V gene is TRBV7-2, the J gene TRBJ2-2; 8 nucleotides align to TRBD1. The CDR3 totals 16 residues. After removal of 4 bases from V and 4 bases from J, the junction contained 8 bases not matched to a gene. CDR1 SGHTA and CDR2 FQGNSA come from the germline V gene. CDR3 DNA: TGTGCCAGCAGCTCCTCCGAGACAGGGGTCACCGGGGAGCTGTTTTTT. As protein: CASSSSETGVTGELFF.

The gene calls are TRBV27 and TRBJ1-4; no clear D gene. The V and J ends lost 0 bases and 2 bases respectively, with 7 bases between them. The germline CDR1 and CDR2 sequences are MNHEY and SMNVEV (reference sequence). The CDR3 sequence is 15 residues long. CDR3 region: CASSLSFRTNEKLFF. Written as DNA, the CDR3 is TGTGCCAGCAGTTTATCGTTCAGGACTAATGAAAAACTGTTTTTT.

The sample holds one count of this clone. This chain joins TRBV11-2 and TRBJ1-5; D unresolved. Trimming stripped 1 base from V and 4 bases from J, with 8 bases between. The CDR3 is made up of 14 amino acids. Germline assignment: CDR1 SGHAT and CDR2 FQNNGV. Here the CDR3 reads CASSLVTGNQPQHF. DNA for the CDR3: TGTGCCAGCAGCTTAGTCACGGGAAATCAGCCCCAGCATTTT. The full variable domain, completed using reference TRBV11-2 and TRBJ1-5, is EAGVAQSPRYKIIEKRQSVAFWCNPISGHATLYWYQQILGQGPKLLIQFQNNGVVDDSQLPKDRFSAERLKGVDSTLKIQPAKLEDSAVYLCASSLVTGNQPQHFGDGTRLSIL.